The 28 T cell receptor beta chains listed next were all sequenced from one sample in a study of cytomegalovirus exposure and HLA in healthy donors. 13 Jbeta primers and 60 Vbeta primers were used for the PCR. Libraries were prepared by immunoSEQ multiplex PCR; TCRdb keeps only in-frame clonotypes and omits some of them. This repertoire shows about 200,000 clones, over 75% found once; its top ten account for roughly 0.095%. The sequencing sample was made of PBMCs. The receptor source for this set is a boy aged 2 to 9 in good health and CMV-seronegative.

The chain uses TRBV23-1 and TRBJ1-5, with D possibly matching TRBD1 (5 bases). TRBV23-1 is assigned to the ORF class and has an uncertain function. V gave up 4 bases and J gave up 6 bases, with 13 bases separating them. This CDR3 contains 14 residues. The CDR3 coding sequence is TGCGCCAGCAGTCGGTCCCAGGGAACTCAGCCCCAGCATTTT. It is translated as CASSRSQGTQPQHF.

This clone was detected only once. This chain uses TRBV4-2 with TRBJ2-1; 9 bases match TRBD2. V lost 3 bases, J lost 7 bases, and 16 bases stayed unmatched. The CDR3 is made up of 18 amino acids. Germline V lookup: CDR1 LGHNA, CDR2 YNFKEQ. CDR3 sequence reads: CASSHPLLGPSGVNEQFF. In nucleotides, the CDR3 is TGTGCCAGCAGCCATCCCCTACTTGGTCCTAGCGGGGTTAATGAGCAGTTCTTC.

The J gene is TRBJ2-7, the V gene TRBV15; TRBD1 matches at 9 bases. The germline CDR1 and CDR2 sequences are LNHNV and YYDKDF (reference sequence). J lost 6 bases, V lost 4 bases, and 7 bases had no gene match. The CDR3 has 14 residues. CDR3 coding DNA: TGTGCCACCAGCAAACAGGGGGCGTATGGCGAGCAGTACTTC. It yields the protein CATSKQGAYGEQYF.

V usage is TRBV6-1 and J usage is TRBJ1-2; the D gene is possibly TRBD1 (6 bases). CDR1 and CDR2 from the germline V gene are MNHNS and SASEGT. This CDR3 is built from 14 residues. V was cut by 6 bases and J by 6 bases, with 17 bases left in between. Written as DNA, the CDR3 is TGTGCCAGCAGCCTGACAGGAGGGGGGGATGGCTACACCTTC. Protein: CASSLTGGGDGYTF.

This sequence joins TRBV20-1 and TRBJ2-1; D gene unclear. The germline V gene has CDR1 DFQATT and CDR2 SNEGSKA (reference sequence). The CDR3 spans 11 residues. V was cut by 5 bases and J by 3 bases, with 5 bases left in between. The CDR3 spells CSAPIYNEQFF. The CDR3, as DNA: TGCAGTGCTCCCATCTACAATGAGCAGTTCTTC.

This sequence joins TRBV11-2 and TRBJ2-7; the match to TRBD1 covers 9 bases. Trimming at V came to 6 bases and at J to 5 bases, leaving 14 bases not matched to a gene. Per germline, CDR1 SGHAT and CDR2 FQNNGV. The CDR3 extends over 16 amino acids. The CDR3 sequence: CASRTIASGQGHEQYF. CDR3 sequence (DNA): TGTGCCAGCAGGACGATAGCCTCGGGACAGGGCCACGAGCAGTACTTC.

The chain joins TRBV11-3 to TRBJ2-1; D might be TRBD2 (6 bases). Trimming took off 0 bases at V and 8 bases at J, with 11 bases between the two ends. CDR1 and CDR2 from the germline V gene are SGHNT and YENEEA. This CDR3 spans 14 amino acids. As DNA, the CDR3 is TGTGCCAGCAGCTTAGAGGGGGACTTCGATGAGCAGTTCTTC. As protein: CASSLEGDFDEQFF. The whole variable domain, remainder taken from reference TRBV11-3 and TRBJ2-1, is EAGVVQSPRYKIIEKKQPVAFWCNPISGHNTLYWYLQNLGQGPELLIRYENEEAVDDSQLPKDRFSAERLKGVDSTLKIQPAELGDSAVYLCASSLEGDFDEQFFGPGTRLTVL.

This clone was seen only once. This chain connects TRBV30 to TRBJ2-7; D ambiguous. The CDR3 contains 12 residues. Germline CDR1 and CDR2: GTSNPN and SVGIG (reference sequence). Deletions cut 0 bases from V and 2 bases from J, with 5 bases between. As DNA, the CDR3 is TGTGCCTGGAGTGTCTCTGCCTACGAGCAGTACTTC. It encodes CAWSVSAYEQYF.

The chain joins TRBV5-1 to TRBJ1-2; D is uncertain. There are 16 residues in the CDR3. From germline, CDR1 is SGHRS and CDR2 YFSETQ. V was shortened by 0 bases and J by 8 bases, with 20 bases between the two germline ends. The CDR3 DNA reads as TGCGCCAGCAGCTTGGGGCCAGGAACTCCGTCTTTAGGCTACACCTTC. Translating gives CASSLGPGTPSLGYTF.

V is TRBV5-8 and J is TRBJ2-7; D call uncertain. The CDR3 loop spans 15 amino acids. V lost 1 base and J lost 1, with 12 bases in between. The germline gives CDR1 SGHTS, CDR2 YDEGEE. The CDR3 is CASSLMAGSSYEQYF. The CDR3 DNA follows: TGTGCCAGCAGCTTGATGGCAGGATCATCCTACGAGCAGTACTTC.

This chain links TRBV7-2 with TRBJ1-2; possible D gene TRBD1, 6 bases. Germline lookup yields CDR1 SGHTA and CDR2 FQGNSA. The CDR3 totals 15 residues. V lost 2 bases to trimming and J lost 0 bases, with 10 bases between them. The DNA of the CDR3 is TGTGCCAGCAGCTTAAGGGCAGGGGCTAACTATGGCTACACCTTC. Its translation is CASSLRAGANYGYTF.

The J gene is TRBJ1-2, the V gene TRBV20-1; no clear D. CDR3 length: 10 residues. V lost 3 bases and J lost 7, with 6 bases in between. Per the germline V gene, CDR1 is DFQATT and CDR2 is SNEGSKA (reference sequence). This CDR3 reads CSARGSGYTF. CDR3 DNA sequence: TGCAGTGCTAGGGGCAGTGGCTACACCTTC.

The V and J genes are TRBV4-3 and TRBJ2-3, with 12 positions matching TRBD2. This CDR3 contains 16 residues. V lost 1 base to trimming and J lost 2 bases; unmatched junction nucleotides: 1. Germline lookup yields CDR1 LGHNA and CDR2 YSLEER. The CDR3 spells CASSQGTSGATDTQYF. The CDR3, as DNA: TGCGCCAGCAGCCAAGGGACTAGCGGGGCCACAGATACGCAGTATTTT.

The chain employs TRBV7-6 and TRBJ2-7, with TRBD1 matching 9 bases. CDR1 is SGHVS and CDR2 is FNYEAQ in the germline V gene. The CDR3 consists of 15 residues. Trimming cost V 4 bases and J 7 bases; bases outside gene matches: 11. The CDR3 DNA reads as TGTGCCAGCAGCTCTGTACGTGTCGGACAGGGGGAGCAGTACTTC. This codes for CASSSVRVGQGEQYF.

V usage is TRBV7-2 and J usage is TRBJ1-2, with D perhaps TRBD1 (5 bases). Trimming left V 4 bases short and J 2 bases short, with 11 bases between. The length of the CDR3 is 14 residues. Germline V gene sequence: CDR1 SGHTA, CDR2 FQGNSA. The CDR3 DNA is TGTGCCAGCAGCTGGGACTCTCAGAACTATGGCTACACCTTC. As protein: CASSWDSQNYGYTF.

The chain uses TRBV10-3 and TRBJ2-1; 9 nucleotides align to TRBD2. CDR1 ENHRY and CDR2 SYGVKD come from the germline V gene. This CDR3 contains 16 residues. With 3 bases clipped from V and 6 bases from J, the junction kept 9 bases outside the gene matches. For the CDR3, the DNA is TGTGCCATCAGTGAACGGCGGGGGGGCGGAGTCAATGAGCAGTTCTTC. Protein sequence: CAISERRGGGVNEQFF.

This clone was seen more than once but under ten times. The chain employs TRBV27 and TRBJ1-5; D uncertain. V dropped 8 bases and J dropped 3 bases, with 14 bases sitting between them. There are 14 residues in the CDR3. From germline, CDR1 is MNHEY and CDR2 SMNVEV (reference sequence). CDR3 in DNA: TGTGCCAGCCGTGCCACCAGGAACAATCAGCCCCAGCATTTT. It translates to CASRATRNNQPQHF.

This clone was detected a few times. The rearrangement uses TRBV27 and TRBJ1-2, with 7 nucleotides matching TRBD1. V lost 5 bases to trimming and J lost 4 bases; unmatched junction nucleotides: 4. The CDR3 sequence is 13 residues long. CDR1 MNHEY and CDR2 SMNVEV come from the germline V gene (reference sequence). This chain's CDR3 is CASSKGQIYGYTF. The CDR3 DNA reads as TGTGCCAGCAGTAAGGGACAGATCTATGGCTACACCTTC.

The chain joins TRBV27 to TRBJ1-2, with 7 positions matching TRBD1. Unmatched junction bases numbered 3, after V lost 5 bases and J lost 6 bases. This CDR3 spans 12 amino acids. Germline V gives CDR1 MNHEY, CDR2 SMNVEV (reference sequence). In nucleotides, the CDR3 is TGTGCCAGCAGTAGAGGGGGCCATGGCTACACCTTC. This sequence encodes CASSRGGHGYTF.

The chain combines TRBV7-3 with TRBJ1-1; a possible D gene is TRBD1 (6 bases). Deletions cut 9 bases from V and 2 bases from J, with 13 bases between. CDR1 is SGHTA and CDR2 is FQGTGA in the germline V gene. The CDR3 length is 13 residues. For the CDR3, the DNA is TGTGCCAGTCAGGCAGGGGAAAACACTGAAGCTTTCTTT. Translation gives CASQAGENTEAFF.

The J gene is TRBJ2-1, the V gene TRBV28, with TRBD1 identical over 8 bases. V gave up 6 bases and J gave up 3 bases; unmatched junction bases: 7. The CDR3 covers 15 residues. Per germline, CDR1 MDHEN and CDR2 SYDVKM. The CDR3 DNA is TGTGCCAGCAGACAGGACAGGGCGGGCTACAATGAGCAGTTCTTC. Translation: CASRQDRAGYNEQFF.

The V and J genes are TRBV6-6 and TRBJ1-5; tentatively, D is TRBD1 (6 bases). V lost 4 bases, J lost 0 bases, and 10 bases lay in between. Germline lookup yields CDR1 MNHNY and CDR2 SVGAGI (reference sequence). CDR3 size: 15 residues. The CDR3 DNA is TGTGCCAGCAGTTCGGACAGTTATAGCAATCAGCCCCAGCATTTT. Its protein is CASSSDSYSNQPQHF.

The chain joins TRBV7-8 to TRBJ2-7, with 10 bases fitting TRBD2. The germline gives CDR1 SGHVS, CDR2 FQNEAQ. The J segment lost 9 bases and the V segment lost 1 base, leaving 9 bases of the junction unmatched. The CDR3 length is 15 residues. CDR3 DNA: TGTGCCAGCAGCTTAGGAGCGGGGGGGACTTCGAGGCAGTACTTC. Translation gives CASSLGAGGTSRQYF.

The J gene is TRBJ2-1, the V gene TRBV2, with 15 positions matching TRBD2. V was clipped by 6 bases and J by 6 bases; unmatched bases: 6. This CDR3 contains 16 residues. Germline CDR1 and CDR2: SNHLY and FYNNEI. The CDR3 here is CASSRTSGGASNEQFF. CDR3 DNA sequence: TGTGCCAGCAGCAGGACTAGCGGGGGGGCAAGCAATGAGCAGTTCTTC.

The chain uses TRBV4-3 and TRBJ2-5; 8 bases match TRBD2. V lost 1 base and J lost 6; bases outside the gene matches: 10. The CDR3 has 16 residues. Looked up from germline, CDR1 is LGHNA and CDR2 is YSLEER. CDR3 coding DNA: TGCGCCAGCAGCCAAGTTGGCCGGGGGGGCCCGAAGACCCAGTACTTC. As protein: CASSQVGRGGPKTQYF.

The V gene is TRBV2, the J gene TRBJ2-7, with TRBD1 matching 7 bases. J was trimmed by 4 bases and V by 8 bases; bases with no gene match: 5. CDR1 and CDR2 (germline): SNHLY, FYNNEI. CDR3 length equals 12 residues. The CDR3 DNA follows: TGTGCCAGCGACCGGGACAGTTACGAGCAGTACTTC. It yields the protein CASDRDSYEQYF.

The chain couples TRBV6-6 to TRBJ1-4, with TRBD1 identical over 8 bases. Germline CDR1 reads MNHNY; CDR2 reads SVGAGI (reference sequence). V was clipped by 2 bases and J by 7 bases; unmatched bases: 6. CDR3 length: 15 residues. CDR3 amino acids: CASSYSDRGGEKLFF. DNA of the CDR3: TGTGCCAGCAGTTACAGCGACAGGGGAGGTGAAAAACTGTTTTTT.

This clone was seen once. This rearrangement joins TRBV18 to TRBJ2-5, with 10 bases that match TRBD2. Germline loops: CDR1 KGHSH, CDR2 LQKENI. V dropped 4 bases and J dropped 2; count of bases not matched to a gene: 7. The CDR3 has 16 amino acids. The CDR3 region is CASSLSSGGLQETQYF. As DNA, the CDR3 is TGTGCCAGCTCACTTTCTAGCGGGGGCCTACAAGAGACCCAGTACTTC.